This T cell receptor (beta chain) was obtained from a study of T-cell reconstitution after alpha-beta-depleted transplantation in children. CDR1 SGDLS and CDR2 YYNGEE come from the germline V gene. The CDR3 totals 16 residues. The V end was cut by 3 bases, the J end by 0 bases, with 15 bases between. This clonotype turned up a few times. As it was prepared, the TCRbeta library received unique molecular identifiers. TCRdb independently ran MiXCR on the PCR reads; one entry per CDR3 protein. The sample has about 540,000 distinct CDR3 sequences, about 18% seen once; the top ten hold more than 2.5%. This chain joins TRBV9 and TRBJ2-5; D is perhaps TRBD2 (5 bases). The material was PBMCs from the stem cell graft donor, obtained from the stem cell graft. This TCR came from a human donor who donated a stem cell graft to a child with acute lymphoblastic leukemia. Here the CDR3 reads CASSAGYVQNQETQYF. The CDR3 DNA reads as TGTGCCAGCAGCGCGGGGTATGTTCAAAACCAAGAGACCCAGTACTTC.